These 5 T cell receptor beta chains were all obtained from the same sample, sequenced in a study of blood T cell repertoires in COVID-19. Clones were read by immunoSEQ multiplex PCR, and TCRdb kept only the in-frame ones, dropping some. The table lists 120,000 or so clones, about 70% of them singletons, with 2% to 2.5% in the top ten. Specimen: peripheral blood. These receptors came from a woman aged 70 to 79 with acute or convalescent COVID-19.

The chain recombines TRBV5-6 with TRBJ2-1, with 11 bases lining up with TRBD2. The germline V gene has CDR1 SGHDT and CDR2 YYEEEE. The trim removed 2 bases at V and 10 bases at J, leaving 2 bases unmatched. This CDR3 region has 13 residues. CDR3 DNA sequence: TGTGCCAGCAGCTTCCCTAGCGGGGGGGAGCAGTTCTTC. It encodes CASSFPSGGEQFF.

In this sample, this clone turned up once. The chain employs TRBV7-9 and TRBJ2-3; 9 bases are shared with TRBD2. V dropped 5 bases and J dropped 1; count of bases not matched to a gene: 4. The CDR3 contains 15 residues. The germline CDR1 and CDR2 sequences are SEHNR and FQNEAQ (reference sequence). DNA of the CDR3: TGTGCCAGCAGCCATTGGACTAGCGGCACAGATACGCAGTATTTT. Translation gives CASSHWTSGTDTQYF. Using reference TRBV7-9 and TRBJ2-3 for the parts outside the CDR3, the full variable domain is DTGVSQNPRHKITKRGQNVTFRCDPISEHNRLYWYRQTLGQGPEFLTYFQNEAQLEKSRLLSDRFSAERPKGSFSTLEIQRTEQGDSAMYLCASSHWTSGTDTQYFGPGTRLTVL.

The J gene is TRBJ1-5, the V gene TRBV19; TRBD1 is a possible D gene (6 bases). The length of the CDR3 is 14 residues. Germline V CDR1 and CDR2: LNHDA, SQIVND (reference sequence). Trimming shortened V by 1 base and J by 5 bases, and 9 bases separated the two germline ends. The CDR3 DNA sequence: TGTGCCAGTAGTATAGTGGCAGGGGATCAGCCCCAGCATTTT. Translating gives CASSIVAGDQPQHF.

The rearrangement joins TRBV7-9 to TRBJ2-3; the D gene is possibly TRBD2 (6 bases). CDR3 length: 13 amino acids. Per the germline V gene, CDR1 is SEHNR and CDR2 is FQNEAQ (reference sequence). Trimming took off 1 base at V and 4 bases at J, with 6 bases between the two ends. CDR3 amino acids: CASSLGGADTQYF. The CDR3 DNA reads as TGTGCCAGCAGCTTAGGGGGGGCAGATACGCAGTATTTT.

The V call is TRBV4-3, the J call TRBJ2-1; maybe TRBD2 (6 bases). V dropped 0 bases and J dropped 7 bases, with 7 bases sitting between them. The CDR3 is 13 amino acids. The germline CDR1 and CDR2 sequences are LGHNA and YSLEER. The CDR3: CASSQERGNEQFF. CDR3 coding DNA: TGCGCCAGCAGCCAAGAACGGGGGAATGAGCAGTTCTTC.